These 27 T cell receptor beta chains were sequenced from one sample in a study of CD8 T cells in ankylosing spondylitis. General observations from the study: Seemingly characteristic of ankylosing spondylitis blood was a TCR beta motif consisting of 7 or 8 highly homologous variants.

These receptors are not linked to any known antigen. Each CDR3 protein gets one entry after TCRdb re-called the 5' RACE reads with MiXCR. The repertoire holds about 800,000 distinct CDR3 sequences, with about 11% as singletons. The sequenced sample was blood, either unsorted or a sorted T cell fraction (not recorded which). These receptors were taken from a male donor with ankylosing spondylitis.

This clonotype was counted many times. The chain carries TRBV5-1 and TRBJ2-1; D unclear. The CDR3 covers 13 residues. Trimming left V 0 bases short and J 8 bases short, with 9 bases between. Germline V CDR1 and CDR2: SGHRS, YFSETQ. CDR3 in DNA: TGCGCCAGCAGCTTGGATAGGGTATATGAGCAGTTCTTC. It yields the protein CASSLDRVYEQFF.

The chain couples TRBV12-3 or TRBV12-4 to TRBJ1-5; D unclear. V was clipped by 0 bases and J by 5 bases, with 8 bases between them. The CDR3 has 14 amino acids. The CDR3 here is CASSLASGYQPQHF. CDR3 nucleotide sequence: TGTGCCAGCAGTTTAGCATCTGGTTATCAGCCCCAGCATTTT.

The genes are TRBV7-2 and TRBJ1-6, with unresolved D. The CDR3 consists of 15 residues. CDR1 and CDR2 (germline): SGHTA, FQGNSA. Between the trimmed V and J ends, which lost 4 bases and 10 bases, there was a span of 17 bases. CDR3 protein: CASSSPAGSESPLHF. Written as DNA, the CDR3 is TGTGCCAGCAGCTCCCCCGCCGGGTCCGAATCACCCCTCCACTTT.

V and J are TRBV5-1 and TRBJ2-5, with D unclear. The germline V gene encodes CDR1 SGHRS and CDR2 YFSETQ. V was shortened by 1 base and J by 2 bases, with 6 bases between the two germline ends. This CDR3 has 13 amino acids. CDR3 sequence reads: CASSLFGQETQYF. The CDR3 nucleotides read TGCGCCAGCAGCTTGTTTGGTCAAGAGACCCAGTACTTC.

This clonotype has just a few counts. The chain combines TRBV20-1 with TRBJ2-7; 9 bases fit TRBD1. This CDR3 is built from 13 residues. V lost 5 bases and J lost 0; bases outside the gene matches: 2. Germline V gene lookup returns CDR1 DFQATT and CDR2 SNEGSKA (reference sequence). The CDR3 nucleotides are TGCAGTGCTTCGACAGGGGGCTCCTACGAGCAGTACTTC. Protein: CSASTGGSYEQYF.

There are a few counts of this clonotype. The J gene is TRBJ2-7, the V gene TRBV5-1; D not certain. The CDR3 is 13 amino acids. Germline V lookup: CDR1 SGHRS, CDR2 YFSETQ. Deletions cut 4 bases from V and 3 bases from J, with 11 bases between. The DNA of the CDR3 is TGCGCCAGCAGCGTGGGCCTCCTCTACGAGCAGTACTTC. Translation gives CASSVGLLYEQYF.

The chain uses TRBV5-6 and TRBJ2-5, with D tentatively TRBD2 (5 bases). Trimming removed 2 bases at V and 5 bases at J, with 13 bases between. This CDR3 comprises 14 residues. CDR1 and CDR2 from the germline V gene are SGHDT and YYEEEE. In DNA, the CDR3 is TGTGCCAGCAGCTTCACCGGGATTGGGGAGACCCAGTACTTC. Protein product: CASSFTGIGETQYF.

V usage is TRBV7-9 and J usage is TRBJ1-4; TRBD1 agrees at 12 bases. The CDR3 sequence is 14 residues long. The ends lost 5 bases at V and 10 bases at J; junction bases unmatched: 5. The germline gives CDR1 SEHNR, CDR2 FQNEAQ (reference sequence). CDR3 nucleotide sequence: TGTGCCAGCAGCACTGGGACAGGGGGCGCAAAACTGTTTTTT. Its protein product is CASSTGTGGAKLFF.

With regard to this clonotype: At one of its ends the junction is not consistent with the germline gene, which may arise from a read error. The chain carries TRBV10-3 and TRBJ2-5; D gene unclear. The CDR3 has 14 amino acids. The germline V gene has CDR1 ENHRY and CDR2 SYGVKD. For the CDR3, the DNA is TGTGCCATCAGTGAGTCGAAGTCCCAAAAGACCCAGTACTTC. Amino acid sequence: CAISESKSQKTQYF.

This clonotype turned up a few times. The chain has TRBV6-1 and TRBJ1-5; a possible D gene is TRBD1 (6 bases). Deletions cut 6 bases from V and 2 bases from J, with 14 bases between. CDR3 length: 15 residues. Germline V gene sequence: CDR1 MNHNS, CDR2 SASEGT. The DNA for the CDR3 is TGTGCCAGCAGGCCTACAGGGTTGGGCAATCAGCCCCAGCATTTT. Its protein product is CASRPTGLGNQPQHF.

This clonotype was recorded at least ten times. The chain is built from TRBV29-1 and TRBJ2-3; D possibly matches TRBD1 or TRBD2 (5 bases each). CDR1 SQVTM and CDR2 ANQGSEA come from the germline V gene. V was clipped by 6 bases and J by 7 bases, with 14 bases between them. The CDR3 is 12 amino acids. The CDR3 protein is CSVPGPRNTQYF. In DNA form, the CDR3 reads TGCAGCGTCCCGGGACCGCGGAATACGCAGTATTTT.

This rearrangement joins TRBV4-3 to TRBJ2-6; D call uncertain. Per the germline V gene, CDR1 is LGHNA and CDR2 is YSLEER. The CDR3 spans 17 residues. Trimming cost V 2 bases and J 0 bases, with 11 bases left between them. The CDR3 bases are TGCGCCAGCAGCCAATCCCTAGGAAGCTCTGGGGCCAACGTCCTGACTTTC. Protein sequence: CASSQSLGSSGANVLTF.

This clonotype showed up just a few times. The chain uses TRBV7-9 and TRBJ2-1; 8 positions match TRBD2. Germline V gene sequence: CDR1 SEHNR, CDR2 FQNEAQ (reference sequence). The CDR3 length is 14 residues. Trimming removed 2 bases from V and 7 bases from J; junction bases left unmatched: 4. The CDR3 spells CASSLMAGGNEQFF. The CDR3 DNA follows: TGTGCCAGCAGCTTAATGGCGGGGGGTAATGAGCAGTTCTTC.

This clonotype was seen a few times. V usage is TRBV4-2 and J usage is TRBJ2-7; 8 nucleotides agree with TRBD2. Trimming cost V 4 bases and J 4 bases; bases outside gene matches: 12. CDR3 length: 16 amino acids. Germline CDR1 reads LGHNA; CDR2 reads YNFKEQ. CDR3 in amino acids: CASSRMTAGGQYEQYF. CDR3 nucleotide sequence: TGTGCCAGCAGCCGGATGACGGCGGGAGGACAATACGAGCAGTACTTC.

The gene calls are TRBV9 and TRBJ2-5; 7 bases fit TRBD2. The CDR3 has 16 residues. Germline assignment: CDR1 SGDLS and CDR2 YYNGEE. Trimming at V came to 0 bases and at J to 3 bases, leaving 8 bases not matched to a gene. The CDR3 DNA reads as TGTGCCAGCAGCGTAGAGGCAGGGCTAGCGGAAGAGACCCAGTACTTC. Protein: CASSVEAGLAEETQYF.

This clonotype has only a few counts. The rearrangement uses TRBV28 and TRBJ2-2; the D gene is possibly TRBD1 (6 bases). CDR1 MDHEN and CDR2 SYDVKM come from the germline V gene. With 5 bases removed from V and 4 bases from J, the gap between germline ends came to 11 bases. The CDR3 length is 14 residues. In DNA form, the CDR3 reads TGTGCCAGCAGTCTGCAGGGGCCCACCGGGGAGCTGTTTTTT. It yields the protein CASSLQGPTGELFF.

The V call is TRBV18, the J call TRBJ2-7, with TRBD2 identical over 7 bases. There are 14 residues in the CDR3. Germline V CDR1 and CDR2: KGHSH, LQKENI. Trimming at V came to 3 bases and at J to 7 bases, leaving 9 bases not matched to a gene. This CDR3 is CASSPTGGPEEQYF. CDR3 nucleotides: TGTGCCAGCTCACCCACGGGGGGACCTGAAGAGCAGTACTTC.

The genes are TRBV5-6 and TRBJ2-5; TRBD1 matches 8 bases. Germline values: CDR1 SGHDT, CDR2 YYEEEE. This CDR3 is built from 18 residues. V trimming: 0 bases; J trimming: 0 bases; junction bases outside the gene matches: 10. CDR3 protein: CASSLEFPDRAYQETQYF. The CDR3 region has the DNA TGTGCCAGCAGCTTGGAATTTCCGGACAGGGCGTACCAAGAGACCCAGTACTTC.

The chain recombines TRBV5-1 with TRBJ2-1; D call uncertain. Trimming stripped 4 bases from V and 7 bases from J, with 15 bases between. Germline lookup yields CDR1 SGHRS and CDR2 YFSETQ. The CDR3 has 14 residues. The DNA for the CDR3 is TGCGCCAGCAGCACCCCTTCAAGTCTTAATGAGCAGTTCTTC. Protein product: CASSTPSSLNEQFF.

This clonotype turned up a few times. This chain uses TRBV29-1 with TRBJ1-5; possible D gene TRBD1, 6 bases. CDR1 and CDR2 from the germline V gene are SQVTM and ANQGSEA. V lost 7 bases and J 3 bases, leaving 10 bases between the germline ends. The CDR3 is 12 residues long. The CDR3 nucleotides read TGCAGCGCTGGACAGCACAATCAGCCCCAGCATTTT. It encodes CSAGQHNQPQHF.

V gene TRBV12-3 or TRBV12-4 combines with J gene TRBJ2-2; no firm D call. V was trimmed by 7 bases and J by 8 bases, leaving 17 bases between them. This CDR3 has 14 residues. This CDR3 reads CASTLNWVPGELFF. DNA for the CDR3: TGTGCCAGCACCCTTAACTGGGTTCCGGGGGAGCTGTTTTTT.

Concerning this clonotype: One end of the junction varies from germline; a read error may be responsible. This rearrangement joins TRBV11-2 to TRBJ2-7; a possible D gene is TRBD1 (6 bases). The CDR3 contains 13 residues. In germline, CDR1 is SGHAT, CDR2 FQNNGV. CDR3 nucleotides: TGTGCCAGCAGCTTTACAGGGTTATACGCGCAGTACTTC. Translating it yields CASSFTGLYAQYF.

This clonotype has just a few counts. The chain combines TRBV7-9 with TRBJ2-5, with no clear D. This CDR3 is built from 13 residues. Germline CDR1 reads SEHNR; CDR2 reads FQNEAQ (reference sequence). Trimming took 5 bases from V and 5 from J, leaving 12 bases between them. The CDR3 is CASSPFAGETQYF. Written as DNA, the CDR3 is TGTGCCAGCAGCCCTTTCGCCGGGGAGACCCAGTACTTC. Filled out from reference TRBV7-9 and TRBJ2-5, the complete variable domain reads DTGVSQNPRHKITKRGQNVTFRCDPISEHNRLYWYRQTLGQGPEFLTYFQNEAQLEKSRLLSDRFSAERPKGSFSTLEIQRTEQGDSAMYLCASSPFAGETQYFGPGTRLLVL.

This clonotype was observed a handful of times. This chain joins TRBV6-6 and TRBJ1-5; TRBD1 aligns across 7 bases. Germline CDR1 is MNHNY and CDR2 is SVGAGI (reference sequence). The CDR3 has 13 residues. J gave up 4 bases and V 7 bases, and 4 bases lay outside the gene matches. The CDR3 nucleotides read TGTGCCAGCAAGAGGGGGCTGAATCAGCCCCAGCATTTT. Protein sequence: CASKRGLNQPQHF.

A few counts support this clonotype. The V gene is TRBV2, the J gene TRBJ2-5, with 14 nucleotides matching TRBD2. Germline CDR1 SNHLY, CDR2 FYNNEI. This CDR3 comprises 14 residues. V shed 7 bases, J shed 10 bases, and the junction held 8 bases outside the gene matches. The DNA for the CDR3 is TGTGCCAGCACCAAAGGGACTAGCGGGAGCGACCAGTACTTC. This encodes CASTKGTSGSDQYF. Supplemented by reference TRBV2 and TRBJ2-5, the full variable domain reads EPEVTQTPSHQVTQMGQEVILRCVPISNHLYFYWYRQILGQKVEFLVSFYNNEISEKSEIFDDQFSVERPDGSNFTLKIRSTKLEDSAMYFCASTKGTSGSDQYFGPGTRLLVL.

This clonotype was observed a handful of times. The V gene is TRBV6-1, the J gene TRBJ2-5; 12 bases fit TRBD1. Germline V gene lookup returns CDR1 MNHNS and CDR2 SASEGT. The CDR3 is 15 amino acids. The ends lost 9 bases at V and 4 bases at J; junction bases unmatched: 9. The CDR3 nucleotides are TGTGCCAGTGACAATTCGGGACAGGGGGCAGAGACCCAGTACTTC. It is translated as CASDNSGQGAETQYF.

This clonotype showed up just a few times. CDR3 bases: TGTGCCAGCAGTTTTTCGGGAAATACGCAGTATTTT. It yields the protein CASSFSGNTQYF. J is TRBJ2-3 and V is TRBV12-3 or TRBV12-4; D is perhaps TRBD2 (5 bases). CDR3 size: 12 residues. V was trimmed by 3 bases and J by 7 bases, leaving 8 bases between them.